Each of the 27 T cell receptor beta chains below was sequenced from the same sample in a study of naive and memory T cell subsets. Study-wide points: Possibly reflecting memory cells re-expressing CD45RA, a few larger clonotypes occurred in naive repertoires, especially CD8.

The antigens for these receptors are not known. Both TRBC1 and TRBC2 were covered by a beta constant-region primer of two equimolar oligonucleotides. Four rounds of PCR amplified the ligated cDNA using nested alpha and beta constant-region primers plus SP2. TCRdb re-derived calls from the UMI-ligation and nested PCR reads in MiXCR, one entry per CDR3 protein. This table has 98,000 or so distinct CDR3 sequences, 11% appearing once. Material: naive CD4+ T cells from blood. The source of these receptors is a human donor in good health.

V usage is TRBV28 and J usage is TRBJ2-7; D possibly corresponds to TRBD1 (5 bases). This CDR3 spans 16 amino acids. Germline V gene lookup returns CDR1 MDHEN and CDR2 SYDVKM. Trimming cost V 7 bases and J 2 bases, with 21 bases left between them. The CDR3 loop is CASTKRPGRATYEQYF. Here the CDR3 DNA reads TGTGCCAGCACCAAACGCCCCGGCAGGGCTACCTACGAGCAGTACTTC.

This clonotype occurred a few times. The chain uses TRBV29-1 and TRBJ2-1; D is tentatively TRBD1 or TRBD2 (5 bases each). V was clipped by 4 bases and J by 7 bases, with 8 bases between them. This CDR3 is 11 amino acids long. CDR1 and CDR2 from the germline V gene are SQVTM and ANQGSEA. The CDR3: CSVVWGNEQFF. CDR3 coding DNA: TGCAGCGTTGTCTGGGGGAATGAGCAGTTCTTC.

V usage is TRBV14 and J usage is TRBJ1-5; D not certain. CDR3 length: 13 amino acids. Deletions cut 1 base from V and 5 bases from J, with 6 bases between. CDR1 is SGHDN, CDR2 FVKESK, per germline. The CDR3 DNA is TGTGCCAGCAGCCAAGGTGGGCATCAGCCCCAGCATTTT. Translating it yields CASSQGGHQPQHF.

The genes are TRBV6-6 and TRBJ2-7; D not resolved. Trimming shortened V by 0 bases and J by 1 base, and 10 bases separated the two germline ends. The germline CDR1 and CDR2 sequences are MNHNY and SVGAGI (reference sequence). This CDR3 is 15 amino acids long. As DNA, the CDR3 is TGTGCCAGCAGTTACTCCGTCGAGTGGTCCTACGAGCAGTACTTC. Translated: CASSYSVEWSYEQYF.

The V call is TRBV4-2, the J call TRBJ1-1; 7 bases agree with TRBD1. The CDR3 consists of 14 residues. The J segment lost 4 bases and the V segment lost 0 bases, leaving 2 bases of the junction unmatched. Looked up from germline, CDR1 is LGHNA and CDR2 is YNFKEQ. The DNA for the CDR3 is TGTGCCAGCAGCCAAGAGACAGGGCCCACTGAAGCTTTCTTT. This translates into CASSQETGPTEAFF.

In this sample, this clonotype turned up many times. J is TRBJ2-3 and V is TRBV24-1; D gene uncertain. CDR1 and CDR2 from the germline V gene are KGHDR and SFDVKD. With 0 bases removed from V and 6 bases from J, the gap between germline ends came to 6 bases. The CDR3 covers 13 residues. The CDR3 protein is CATSDLRQDTQYF. The CDR3 region has the DNA TGTGCCACCAGTGATTTGAGGCAGGATACGCAGTATTTT.

The sample holds many counts of this clonotype. The chain has TRBV5-5 and TRBJ2-7; possibly TRBD1 for D (6 bases). The CDR3 loop spans 15 amino acids. The germline CDR1 and CDR2 sequences are SGHKS and YYEKEE (reference sequence). Between the trimmed V and J ends, which lost 4 bases and 4 bases, there was a span of 18 bases. The CDR3 protein is CASSQGPGQPYEQYF. CDR3 DNA sequence: TGTGCCAGCAGCCAAGGGCCTGGACAGCCTTACGAGCAGTACTTC.

This chain links TRBV7-3 with TRBJ2-2; D unresolved. V lost 1 base and J 4 bases, leaving 10 bases between the germline ends. This CDR3 contains 15 residues. CDR1 and CDR2 (germline): SGHTA, FQGTGA. In DNA form, the CDR3 reads TGTGCCAGCAGCTTAAGGTCTAGTGGCACCGGGGAGCTGTTTTTT. It yields the protein CASSLRSSGTGELFF.

This clonotype was seen at least ten times. The V gene is TRBV6-1, the J gene TRBJ2-3; D is ambiguous. The CDR3 extends over 13 amino acids. Germline CDR1 MNHNS, CDR2 SASEGT. The V end was cut by 3 bases, the J end by 5 bases, with 9 bases between. CDR3 nucleotides: TGTGCCAGCAGTGAGCTACCGGGAGATACGCAGTATTTT. This gives the protein CASSELPGDTQYF.

This clonotype was counted between two and nine times. CDR3 DNA: TGTGCCAGCAGCCTGATGGAGACCCAGTACTTC. This gives the protein CASSLMETQYF. The chain carries TRBV6-1 and TRBJ2-5; D is ambiguous. Germline V gene sequence: CDR1 MNHNS, CDR2 SASEGT. The germline V and J ends were trimmed by 6 bases and 5 bases, with 7 bases remaining between them. The CDR3 sequence is 11 residues long.

The V and J genes are TRBV18 and TRBJ1-3; D unclear. V dropped 2 bases and J dropped 0 bases, with 5 bases sitting between them. The CDR3 has 14 residues. CDR1 is KGHSH, CDR2 LQKENI, per germline. CDR3 sequence reads: CASSPTSSGNTIYF. CDR3 DNA sequence: TGTGCCAGCTCACCAACCAGCTCTGGAAACACCATATATTTT.

This clonotype has ten or more counts. The genes are TRBV29-1 and TRBJ2-1; D perhaps matches TRBD2 (6 bases). The CDR3 contains 12 residues. Germline V gene data show CDR1 as SQVTM and CDR2 as ANQGSEA. Trimming shortened V by 3 bases and J by 6 bases, and 9 bases separated the two germline ends. CDR3 bases: TGCAGCGTTGACGGGGGAGGCAATGAGCAGTTCTTC. Translating it yields CSVDGGGNEQFF.

This chain uses TRBV4-1 with TRBJ1-2; D unclear. CDR3 length equals 15 residues. V gave up 4 bases and J gave up 4 bases, with 16 bases separating them. Germline V gene sequence: CDR1 MGHRA, CDR2 YSYEKL. The CDR3 DNA follows: TGCGCCAGCAGCCCCACGAACTCAGGCGTCTATGGCTACACCTTC. Its translation: CASSPTNSGVYGYTF.

This sequence joins TRBV9 and TRBJ1-2, with a possible D match to TRBD1 (6 bases). This CDR3 is built from 13 residues. Trimming removed 0 bases from V and 10 bases from J, with 13 bases in between. Germline V gene lookup returns CDR1 SGDLS and CDR2 YYNGEE. Written as DNA, the CDR3 is TGTGCCAGCAGCGTAGCTACTGGGGGCGACTACACCTTC. Translating gives CASSVATGGDYTF.

About this clonotype itself: At one boundary the junction diverges from the germline segment, which might be a read error. The V gene is TRBV6-1, the J gene TRBJ1-6; the D gene is possibly TRBD1 (5 bases). CDR1 MNHNS and CDR2 SASEGT come from the germline V gene. The CDR3 sequence is 14 residues long. The CDR3 reads CAASRDANNSPLNF. The DNA for the CDR3 is TGTGCAGCCTCTCGGGACGCCAATAATTCACCCCTCAACTTT.

This clonotype was detected only a few times. The chain links TRBV6-2 or TRBV6-3 to TRBJ1-1, with a tentative D call TRBD1 (6 bases). Trimming removed 2 bases from V and 1 base from J, with 8 bases in between. Germline values: CDR1 MNHEY, CDR2 SVGEGT. This CDR3 has 14 residues. CDR3 region: CASSYTGTNTEAFF. In nucleotides, the CDR3 is TGTGCCAGCAGTTACACAGGGACGAACACTGAAGCTTTCTTT.

At least ten counts were recorded for this clonotype. The chain employs TRBV5-4 and TRBJ2-5; no firm D call. The V end lost 2 bases, the J end lost 0 bases, and 8 bases lay between the germline ends. CDR3 length equals 14 residues. CDR1 SGHNT and CDR2 YYREEE come from the germline V gene (reference sequence). Here the CDR3 DNA reads TGTGCCAGCAGCTTCGCGTTGTACCAAGAGACCCAGTACTTC. Translation gives CASSFALYQETQYF.

This clonotype has at least ten counts. This sequence joins TRBV20-1 and TRBJ1-1; D not certain. V lost 0 bases and J 2 bases, leaving 10 bases between the germline ends. This CDR3 is 14 amino acids long. Germline values: CDR1 DFQATT, CDR2 SNEGSKA (reference sequence). As DNA, the CDR3 is TGCAGTGCTAGAGAAGGCAGCCCTAACACTGAAGCTTTCTTT. It encodes CSAREGSPNTEAFF.

A word on this clonotype: An end of the junction differs from the germline gene, which may be a read error. V usage is TRBV2 and J usage is TRBJ2-1; no definite D call. The CDR3 consists of 10 residues. The germline gives CDR1 SNHLY, CDR2 FYNNEI. The chain's CDR3 is CASSDLRTNF. CDR3 bases: TGTGCCAGCAGTGACTTAAGAACTAACTTC.

This clonotype was seen repeatedly, ten times or more. This sequence joins TRBV7-8 and TRBJ2-7, with D possibly being TRBD2 (6 bases). The V gene's germline CDR1 is SGHVS and CDR2 FQNEAQ. V shed 5 bases and J shed 3 bases, with 20 bases lying between them. CDR3 length: 16 amino acids. CDR3 sequence reads: CASSRVAGLDVYEQYF. The CDR3 coding sequence is TGTGCCAGCAGCAGGGTGGCGGGACTGGACGTCTACGAGCAGTACTTC.

Details on this clonotype: The junction differs from germline at one of its ends, possibly a read error. V and J are TRBV5-4 and TRBJ2-1; D remains unclear. CDR1 is SGHNT, CDR2 YYREEE, per germline (reference sequence). The CDR3 totals 13 residues. CDR3: CASSPQVPNAQFF. The CDR3 nucleotides read TGTGCCAGCAGCCCCCAGGTTCCAAATGCGCAGTTCTTC.

This clonotype was seen only a few times. The rearrangement uses TRBV5-5 and TRBJ1-4, with a tentative D call TRBD1 (5 bases). In germline, CDR1 is SGHKS, CDR2 YYEKEE (reference sequence). Trimming took 0 bases from V and 10 from J, leaving 13 bases between them. The CDR3 has 14 residues. For the CDR3, the DNA is TGTGCCAGCAGCTTGGTAGCAGGGTCTGGAAAACTGTTTTTT. Translating gives CASSLVAGSGKLFF.

The genes are TRBV12-3 or TRBV12-4 and TRBJ1-6; possible D gene TRBD1, 6 bases. This CDR3 comprises 14 residues. V dropped 6 bases and J dropped 10 bases, with 16 bases sitting between them. The CDR3 protein is CASSYGQGSSPLHF. CDR3 bases: TGTGCCAGCAGCTACGGCCAGGGGTCCTCACCCCTCCACTTT.

The chain uses TRBV20-1 and TRBJ1-5; D is uncertain. The CDR3 length is 14 residues. V was shortened by 4 bases and J by 0 bases, with 10 bases between the two germline ends. Germline CDR1 DFQATT, CDR2 SNEGSKA (reference sequence). The CDR3 protein is CSATSGVSNQPQHF. In DNA form, the CDR3 reads TGCAGTGCTACATCCGGGGTTAGCAATCAGCCCCAGCATTTT.

There are many counts of this clonotype. The V gene is TRBV7-2, the J gene TRBJ2-7, with 11 bases lining up with TRBD2. Germline CDR1 SGHTA, CDR2 FQGNSA. This CDR3 has 16 amino acids. The ends lost 5 bases at V and 3 bases at J; junction bases unmatched: 9. DNA of the CDR3: TGTGCCAGCAGCCTTATCAGACTAGCGGGACACTACGAGCAGTACTTC. It specifies CASSLIRLAGHYEQYF.

The rearrangement links TRBV3-1 to TRBJ2-7; possible D gene TRBD2, 6 bases. CDR3 length equals 12 residues. V lost 2 bases, J lost 6 bases, and 8 bases lay in between. The germline CDR1 and CDR2 sequences are LGHDT and YNNKEL (reference sequence). Here the CDR3 DNA reads TGTGCCAGCAGCCAACAGGGAGGCGAGCAGTACTTC. It encodes CASSQQGGEQYF.

This clonotype was seen many times. The chain recombines TRBV15 with TRBJ2-7; TRBD2 matches at 8 bases. CDR1 LNHNV and CDR2 YYDKDF come from the germline V gene (reference sequence). This CDR3 spans 15 amino acids. V dropped 1 base and J dropped 2; count of bases not matched to a gene: 4. The CDR3 DNA sequence: TGTGCCACCAGCAGAGGTGGTAGCGGGGCCTACGAGCAGTACTTC. Protein product: CATSRGGSGAYEQYF.